Below are 14 T cell receptor beta chains sequenced from a single sample in a study of shared clonotypes between healthy human individuals. Generated by immunoSEQ multiplex PCR, the TCRdb table keeps only in-frame clones and is missing some. Of some 1 million clones listed, around four fifths are singletons. The sample was memory CD4+ T cells sorted from blood. Subset here: CD45RA-negative fraction. Receptors were obtained from a man in his late teens or twenties in good health.

CDR3 sequence (DNA): TGTGCCAGCAGGGAATCAGGACAGGCTAACTATGGCTACACCTTC. Its translation is CASRESGQANYGYTF. The J gene is TRBJ1-2, the V gene TRBV2; 7 bases are a match to TRBD1. Losses at the gene ends were 6 bases for V and 0 bases for J; bases not matched to a gene: 7. The CDR3 extends over 15 amino acids. From germline, CDR1 is SNHLY and CDR2 FYNNEI.

The chain joins TRBV15 to TRBJ1-3; TRBD1 matches at 8 bases. Trimming cost V 3 bases and J 3 bases; bases outside gene matches: 4. CDR3 size: 15 residues. Germline CDR1 LNHNV, CDR2 YYDKDF (reference sequence). This CDR3 is CATSRDRAGGNTIYF. The CDR3 region has the DNA TGTGCCACCAGCAGGGACAGGGCGGGTGGAAACACCATATATTTT.

This clone came up a few times. This chain links TRBV5-6 with TRBJ2-7; D remains ambiguous. V dropped 0 bases and J dropped 6 bases, with 4 bases sitting between them. CDR1 and CDR2 (germline): SGHDT, YYEEEE. The CDR3 length is 11 residues. The CDR3: CASSLAAEQYF. The CDR3 nucleotides read TGTGCCAGCAGCTTGGCTGCCGAGCAGTACTTC.

The chain has TRBV4-1 and TRBJ2-7; tentative D call: TRBD1 (6 bases). The CDR3 runs to 16 residues. Germline V gives CDR1 MGHRA, CDR2 YSYEKL. Trimming cost V 0 bases and J 4 bases, with 16 bases left between them. CDR3 protein: CASSQDLTGKQYEQYF. The CDR3 DNA sequence: TGCGCCAGCAGCCAAGACCTAACAGGGAAACAGTACGAGCAGTACTTC.

The chain has TRBV30 and TRBJ1-6, with 9 nucleotides matching TRBD1. Germline-derived CDR1 and CDR2 are GTSNPN and SVGIG (reference sequence). Trimming took 8 bases from V and 6 from J; bases not matched to a gene: 5. This CDR3 comprises 13 residues. The CDR3 here is CARGTGFNSPLHF. The CDR3, as DNA: TGTGCCAGGGGGACAGGGTTTAATTCACCCCTCCACTTT.

The V gene is TRBV18, the J gene TRBJ1-2, with D tentatively TRBD1 (5 bases). The CDR3 runs 16 residues. V gave up 1 base and J gave up 1 base, with 13 bases separating them. Germline-derived CDR1 and CDR2 are KGHSH and LQKENI. In nucleotides, the CDR3 is TGTGCCAGCTCACCACAAGAGACGGGACTTAACTATGGCTACACCTTC. As protein: CASSPQETGLNYGYTF. The whole variable domain, filled in from reference TRBV18 and TRBJ1-2, reads NAGVMQNPRHLVRRRGQEARLRCSPMKGHSHVYWYRQLPEEGLKFMVYLQKENIIDESGMPKERFSAEFPKEGPSILRIQQVVRGDSAAYFCASSPQETGLNYGYTFGSGTRLTVV.

The V call is TRBV28, the J call TRBJ2-3, with D maybe TRBD1 (6 bases). V was trimmed by 5 bases and J by 5 bases, leaving 11 bases between them. Germline V gene data show CDR1 as MDHEN and CDR2 as SYDVKM. The CDR3 is made up of 13 amino acids. Here the CDR3 DNA reads TGTGCCAGCAGTCCCCAACAGGGAGATACGCAGTATTTT. Amino acids: CASSPQQGDTQYF.

This clone has only a few counts. The chain joins TRBV19 to TRBJ1-3; D uncertain. The germline V gene encodes CDR1 LNHDA and CDR2 SQIVND (reference sequence). The CDR3 contains 13 residues. V was shortened by 7 bases and J by 0 bases, with 7 bases between the two germline ends. This CDR3 is CASKEFSGNTIYF. Written as DNA, the CDR3 is TGTGCCAGTAAGGAGTTCTCTGGAAACACCATATATTTT.

The J gene is TRBJ2-3, the V gene TRBV28; D remains ambiguous. CDR3 length: 16 amino acids. V gave up 6 bases and J gave up 1 base, with 17 bases separating them. The germline V gene encodes CDR1 MDHEN and CDR2 SYDVKM. CDR3 sequence: CASRSPNRAGTDTQYF. The CDR3 region has the DNA TGTGCCAGCAGATCTCCCAATAGGGCGGGCACAGATACGCAGTATTTT.

The CDR3 here is CASRRANEKLFF. DNA of the CDR3: TGTGCCAGCAGACGGGCTAATGAAAAACTGTTTTTT. The rearrangement joins TRBV2 to TRBJ1-4; D is unclear. The CDR3 loop spans 12 amino acids. The germline CDR1 and CDR2 sequences are SNHLY and FYNNEI. The V end lost 6 bases, the J end lost 3 bases, and 5 bases lay between the germline ends.

The chain combines TRBV30 with TRBJ2-3; no clear D gene. The CDR3 has 15 amino acids. From germline, CDR1 is GTSNPN and CDR2 SVGIG (reference sequence). V lost 0 bases, J lost 1 base, and 11 bases lay in between. For the CDR3, the DNA is TGTGCCTGGAGTGTAAATCGGCCTCGCACAGATACGCAGTATTTT. Its translation: CAWSVNRPRTDTQYF.

In this sample, this clone turned up a few times. This rearrangement joins TRBV6-6 to TRBJ1-6, with D maybe TRBD1 (5 bases). V dropped 6 bases and J dropped 10 bases, with 13 bases sitting between them. Germline CDR1 and CDR2: MNHNY and SVGAGI (reference sequence). The CDR3 has 13 residues. CDR3 protein: CASRQEDRSPLHF. The CDR3 bases are TGTGCCAGCAGACAAGAAGACAGATCACCCCTCCACTTT.

This sequence joins TRBV7-2 and TRBJ2-5; 7 bases are a match to TRBD2. The germline gives CDR1 SGHTA, CDR2 FQGNSA. The CDR3 runs 14 residues. The V segment lost 3 bases and the J segment 5 bases; nucleotides outside the gene matches: 6. The DNA for the CDR3 is TGTGCCAGCAGCTTCCAGCGGGGAGGCGAGACCCAGTACTTC. Its protein product is CASSFQRGGETQYF.

This clone was observed a single time. CDR3 coding DNA: TGTGCCAGCAGACCGACAGGGCTGGGCGGCTACACCTTC. Its protein product is CASRPTGLGGYTF. The chain recombines TRBV6-5 with TRBJ1-2; 7 bases line up with TRBD1. CDR1 and CDR2 from the germline V gene are MNHEY and SVGAGI. The CDR3 length is 13 residues. The J segment lost 8 bases and the V segment lost 6 bases, leaving 9 bases of the junction unmatched.